The rows below give T cell receptor beta chains drawn from one sample of a study of blood T cells in healthy people across ages. TCRdb re-called the 5' RACE reads with MiXCR, one entry per CDR3 protein. The sample lists hundreds of thousands of distinct CDR3 sequences; approximately 44% were seen once. Sequenced material: blood. Source of these receptors: a man aged 55-75 years in good health. The CDR3 runs from the conserved cysteine through the conserved F or W. D genes are given only for firm matches. Some rows have no size entry. The others give once, few or many, or a class for an expanded clone.

clone_size j_call d_call cdr3_length v_call cdr3_nt cdr3_aa
once TRBJ2-2 NA 11 TRBV20-1 TGCAGTGCTGATAATGGCGGGGAGCTGTTTTTT CSADNGGELFF
NA TRBJ1-1 NA 14 TRBV5-1 TGCGCCAGCAGCTCTAACCCGCCGAACACTGAAGCTTTCTTT CASSSNPPNTEAFF
few TRBJ2-3 TRBD2 18 TRBV4-1 TGCGCCAGCAGCCGACCGGCGGGACTAGCGGGGACCACAGATACGCAGTATTTT CASSRPAGLAGTTDTQYF
NA TRBJ2-5 TRBD2 15 TRBV13 TGTGCCAGCAGCTTTAGCGGGGAAGGTGTGGAGACCCAGTACTTC CASSFSGEGVETQYF
NA TRBJ2-3 NA 18 TRBV6-1 TGTGCCAGCAAGAAGAGACAGGGAGGGAAGCGCGGCACAGATACGCAGTATTTT CASKKRQGGKRGTDTQYF
once TRBJ1-1 NA 14 TRBV4-3 TGCGCCAGCAGCCAAAATCGGCAGAACACTGAAGCTTTCTTT CASSQNRQNTEAFF
NA TRBJ1-5 NA 14 TRBV5-6 TGTGCCAGCAGCTTGGCGGACGGTGATCAGCCCCAGCATTTT CASSLADGDQPQHF
many TRBJ1-2 NA 11 TRBV6-5 TGTGCCAGCAGTTCAGGCGTCGGCTACACCTTC CASSSGVGYTF
NA TRBJ1-2 NA 11 TRBV29-1 TGCAGCGTTGTTTGGGATAGCGGCTACACCTTC CSVVWDSGYTF
NA TRBJ1-2 NA 13 TRBV28 TGTGCCAGCAGGACAGAAACTAACTATGGCTACACCTTC CASRTETNYGYTF
NA TRBJ2-7 NA 14 TRBV20-1 TGCAGTACTAGAGATACGGGATACCCCTACGAGCAGTACTTC CSTRDTGYPYEQYF
NA TRBJ2-2 NA 13 TRBV20-1 TGCAGTGCTAGGGACAGTAACGCCGGGGAGCTGTTTTTT CSARDSNAGELFF
NA TRBJ2-3 TRBD1 13 TRBV20-1 TGCAGTGTCATTCAGCAGGGGGTAGATACGCAGTATTTT CSVIQQGVDTQYF
NA TRBJ2-3 NA 14 TRBV7-9 TGTGCCAGCAGCTTACTTGGGAACACAGATACGCAGTATTTT CASSLLGNTDTQYF
NA TRBJ2-2 NA 13 TRBV29-1 TGCAGCGTTGACACAATGAACACCGGGGAGCTGTTTTTT CSVDTMNTGELFF
NA TRBJ1-2 NA 13 TRBV5-1 TGCGCCAGCAGCTTGAACAGGGAGGATGGCTACACCTTC CASSLNREDGYTF
NA TRBJ2-2 TRBD2 15 TRBV20-1 TGCAGTGCCCCAATAGCGGGGGAAAACACCGGGGAGCTGTTTTTT CSAPIAGENTGELFF
few TRBJ2-1 NA 16 TRBV5-6 TGTGCCAGCGGCAAGGACTTGCGGAGCTCCTACAATGAGCAGTTCTTC CASGKDLRSSYNEQFF
NA TRBJ1-1 NA 14 TRBV11-2 TGTGCCAGCAGCTTAGGGGGCAGTACCTCTGAAGCTTTCTTT CASSLGGSTSEAFF
NA TRBJ2-7 TRBD1 16 TRBV30 TGTGCCTGGAGTTTCAGTCCGGGACAGCATTCCTACGAGCAGTACTTC CAWSFSPGQHSYEQYF
NA TRBJ2-7 NA 14 TRBV5-6 TGTGCCAGCAGCTTGGGACCGCCTGGGGACGAGCAGTACTTC CASSLGPPGDEQYF
NA TRBJ2-1 NA 12 TRBV12-5 TGTGCTAGTGGTTCGGCAGTAAATGAGCAGTTCTTC CASGSAVNEQFF
few TRBJ2-4 NA 14 TRBV28 TGTGCCAGCAGTTTGGTCAGGCGAAAAAACATTCAGTACTTC CASSLVRRKNIQYF
NA TRBJ2-3 TRBD2 15 TRBV20-1 TGCAGTGCTAGAGCAGCGGGGGGGGCGCGGGATGCGCAGTATTTT CSARAAGGARDAQYF
NA TRBJ2-5 TRBD2 13 TRBV5-1 TGCGCCAGCAGCATCCGGGACGGGGGGGATCAGTACTTC CASSIRDGGDQYF
many TRBJ2-3 NA 14 TRBV29-1 TGCAGCGTTGTAGGCCCGGGGGCAACAGATACGCAGTATTTT CSVVGPGATDTQYF
NA TRBJ2-7 NA 16 TRBV6-5 TGTGCCAGCAGACGAGACCGGGACCCAAACAAGGCCGAGCAGTACTTC CASRRDRDPNKAEQYF
NA TRBJ2-3 NA 15 TRBV9 TGTGCCAGCAGCCCTAGTAGAGGATTGGAAGATACGCAGTATTTT CASSPSRGLEDTQYF
NA TRBJ2-3 TRBD2 17 TRBV12-3/TRBV12-4 TGTGCCAGCAGTTTAGAGACTAGCGGGGGATACACAGATACGCAGTATTTT CASSLETSGGYTDTQYF
once TRBJ2-1 TRBD1 12 TRBV6-5 TGTGCCAGCAGCACAGGGGTCAGTGAGCAGTTCTTC CASSTGVSEQFF
NA TRBJ2-7 NA 14 TRBV7-2 TGTGCCAGCAGCTTAGACCTTAGCACCTACGAGCAGTACTTC CASSLDLSTYEQYF
NA TRBJ2-1 NA 16 TRBV3-1 TGTGCCAGCAGCCAAGAGATCAGCAGAACCTACAATGAGCAGTTCTTC CASSQEISRTYNEQFF
few TRBJ2-1 TRBD2 14 TRBV20-1 TGCAGTGCTAGAGGCGGGGGCTCCTACAATGAGCAGTTCTTC CSARGGGSYNEQFF
NA TRBJ2-7 NA 15 TRBV7-9 TGTGCCAGCAGCCCTAGTGGGACGCAATCCTACGAGCAGTACTTC CASSPSGTQSYEQYF
few TRBJ2-1 NA 14 TRBV4-3 TGCGCCAGCAGCCAAGAGGGTACTTACAATGAGCAGTTCTTC CASSQEGTYNEQFF
NA TRBJ1-2 NA 14 TRBV27 TGTGCCAGCAGTGGGTATAGAGCTAACTATGGCTACACCTTC CASSGYRANYGYTF
few TRBJ1-2 NA 14 TRBV4-2 TGTGCCAGCAGCCAAGATTGGGGGGGACCTGGCTACACCTTC CASSQDWGGPGYTF
NA TRBJ2-5 NA 14 TRBV29-1 TGCAGCAACCTAACGTTCGAGGGGCGAGAGACCCAGTACTTC CSNLTFEGRETQYF
NA TRBJ2-5 TRBD1 15 TRBV7-2 TGTGCCAGCAGCACACAAAGCAGACAGGGTTGGGAGCAGTACTTC CASSTQSRQGWEQYF
NA TRBJ2-2 NA 15 TRBV5-1 TGCGCCAGCAGCTTGGAAGCGACGAGGGCCGGGGAGCTGTTTTTT CASSLEATRAGELFF
NA TRBJ1-4 TRBD1 15 TRBV7-9 TGTGCCAGCAGCATGCTTGGACAGGGGAATGAAAAACTGTTTTTT CASSMLGQGNEKLFF
NA TRBJ1-1 NA 14 TRBV5-1 TGCGCCAGCAGCTTGGCCAGGGCCAGCACTGAAGCTTTCTTT CASSLARASTEAFF
NA TRBJ1-6 TRBD1 17 TRBV6-5 TGTGCCAGCAGTTACTCGGGCACAGGGGTAGATAATTCACCCCTCCACTTT CASSYSGTGVDNSPLHF
few TRBJ2-7 TRBD1 15 TRBV18 TGTGCCAGCTCACCACCGGGACAGAGCTACTACGAGCAGTACTTC CASSPPGQSYYEQYF
few TRBJ2-3 NA 14 TRBV20-1 TGCAGTGCTAGTGGGGCAGATCGGGCAGATACGCAGTATTTT CSASGADRADTQYF
NA TRBJ2-1 TRBD1 12 TRBV25-1 TGTGCCAGCAGTGGGGACAGGGGTAAGCAGTTCTTC CASSGDRGKQFF
few TRBJ1-2 NA 12 TRBV6-5 TGTGCCAGCAGTTACGGGCCGTATGGCTACACCTTC CASSYGPYGYTF
NA TRBJ1-5 TRBD1 16 TRBV28 TGTGCCAGCAGTCCATTCAGGGGGTATAGCAATCAGCCCCAGCATTTT CASSPFRGYSNQPQHF
few TRBJ1-2 NA 17 TRBV21-1 TGTGCCAGCAGCAATGGCCCCGGACAGGCTCCTAACTATGGCTACACCTTC CASSNGPGQAPNYGYTF